The clone carrying this TCR beta chain has more than one count but fewer than ten. Unique molecular identifiers were incorporated into the prepared TCRbeta library. TCRdb independently ran MiXCR on the PCR reads; one entry per CDR3 protein. The table has a few hundred thousand distinct CDR3 sequences, roughly 22% seen once; the top ten hold about 3.8%. The sample belongs to a study of T-cell reconstitution after alpha-beta-depleted transplantation in children. CDR1 and CDR2 from the germline V gene are LNHNV and YYDKDF (reference sequence). The CDR3 extends over 12 amino acids. The ends were cut back, 3 bases at V and 6 bases at J, with 7 bases in the middle.

This chain uses TRBV15 with TRBJ2-3, with unresolved D. This clonotype was sampled from a human donor who donated a stem cell graft to a child with acute myeloid leukemia. The specimen comprised PBMCs from the stem cell graft donor, sampled from the stem cell graft. In DNA, the CDR3 is TGTGCCACCAGCAGGGTTGTGGATACGCAGTATTTT. Amino acids: CATSRVVDTQYF.